In its sample, the clone carrying this T cell receptor beta chain was seen a few times. Its antigen is as yet unknown. MiXCR was run by TCRdb on the RT-PCR reads, yielding one entry per CDR3 protein. The profile shows 800,000 to 1,000,000 distinct CDR3 sequences, roughly 20% of them singletons. Germline assignment: CDR1 LGHNA and CDR2 YSLEER. This CDR3 spans 15 amino acids. After removal of 1 base from V and 3 bases from J, the junction contained 2 bases not matched to a gene. This entry belongs to a study of response to subunit inactivated influenza vaccine. Study-level points and caveats: Every seasonal influenza vaccination brings in few new T cells, the authors suggested.

The clonotype originates from a man aged 45-65 years who received an inactivated influenza vaccine. Sequences were derived from PBMCs from blood, sampled 4 to 6 days after vaccination. The rearrangement uses TRBV4-3 and TRBJ2-2; 7 nucleotides line up with TRBD1. The CDR3 DNA reads as TGCGCCAGCAGCCAAGGGACAGGATACACCGGGGAGCTGTTTTTT. It specifies CASSQGTGYTGELFF.